Below are 3 T cell receptor beta chains sequenced from a single sample in a study of vaccination and CD4 T cells after COVID-19. The antigens these receptors bind are not known. CD4+ T cells that had been cultured provided DNA sequenced with the Oncomine TCR Beta short-read assay. MiXCR, run by TCRdb on the PCR reads, gives a single entry per CDR3 protein. The profile shows 13,000 or so distinct CDR3 sequences, around 56% of them singletons. Treatment noted: roughly 10-day PBMC culture with coronavirus spike peptide pools or control peptides (ViraFEST assay). This sample comprised cultured CD4+ T cells from blood, obtained after SARS-CoV-2 vaccination. The receptors stem from a human donor with COVID-19.

J is TRBJ2-7 and V is TRBV27; TRBD2 is a possible D gene (6 bases). The V end was cut by 0 bases, the J end by 2 bases, with 8 bases between. Germline V gene data show CDR1 as MNHEY and CDR2 as SMNVEV (reference sequence). This CDR3 comprises 14 residues. Here the CDR3 reads CASSLSAGTYEQYF. The CDR3 DNA reads as TGTGCCAGCAGTTTATCGGCGGGGACCTACGAGCAGTACTTC.

This clonotype was observed a few times. The chain joins TRBV6-2 or TRBV6-3 to TRBJ2-3; D perhaps matches TRBD2 (6 bases). V was trimmed by 0 bases and J by 4 bases, leaving 11 bases between them. This CDR3 is 15 amino acids long. CDR1 is MNHEY, CDR2 SVGEGT, per germline. CDR3 region: CASSYSAGLSDTQYF. The CDR3 bases are TGTGCCAGCAGTTACTCGGCGGGGCTCTCAGATACGCAGTATTTT.

This clonotype occurred a few times. CDR3 loop: CASSFGGKSADTQYF. For the CDR3, the DNA is TGTGCCAGCAGTTTTGGGGGGAAGTCGGCAGATACGCAGTATTTT. The V call is TRBV27, the J call TRBJ2-3, with D possibly TRBD2 on 6 matching bases. Trimming took off 3 bases at V and 4 bases at J, with 14 bases between the two ends. Germline V gives CDR1 MNHEY, CDR2 SMNVEV (reference sequence). This CDR3 spans 15 amino acids.